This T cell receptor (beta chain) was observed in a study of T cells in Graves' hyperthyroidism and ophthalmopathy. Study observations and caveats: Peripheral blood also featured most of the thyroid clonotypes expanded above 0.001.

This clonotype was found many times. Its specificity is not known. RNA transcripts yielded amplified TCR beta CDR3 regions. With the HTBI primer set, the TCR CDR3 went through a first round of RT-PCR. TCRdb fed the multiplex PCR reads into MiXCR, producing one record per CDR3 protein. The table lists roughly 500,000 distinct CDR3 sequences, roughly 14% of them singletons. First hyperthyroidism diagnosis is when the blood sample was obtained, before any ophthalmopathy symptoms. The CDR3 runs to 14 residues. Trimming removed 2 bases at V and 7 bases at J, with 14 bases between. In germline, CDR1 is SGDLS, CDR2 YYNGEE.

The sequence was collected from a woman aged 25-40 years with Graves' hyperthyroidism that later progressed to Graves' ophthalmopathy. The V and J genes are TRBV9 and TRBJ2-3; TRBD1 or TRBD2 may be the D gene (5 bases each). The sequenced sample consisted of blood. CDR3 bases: TGTGCCAGCAGCGTGGGGCAGGGAGTGAATACGCAGTATTTT. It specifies CASSVGQGVNTQYF.